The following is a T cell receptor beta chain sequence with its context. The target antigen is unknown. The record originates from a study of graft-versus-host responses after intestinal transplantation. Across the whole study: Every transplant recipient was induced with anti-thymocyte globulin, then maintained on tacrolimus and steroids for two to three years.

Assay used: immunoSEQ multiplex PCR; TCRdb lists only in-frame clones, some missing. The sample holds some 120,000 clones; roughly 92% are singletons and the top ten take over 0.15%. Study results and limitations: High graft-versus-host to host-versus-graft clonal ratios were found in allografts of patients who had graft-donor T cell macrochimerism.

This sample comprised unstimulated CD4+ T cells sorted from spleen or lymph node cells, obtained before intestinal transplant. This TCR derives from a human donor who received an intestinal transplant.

The DNA of the CDR3 is TGTGCCAGCTCACCAAGGGACAGGGGAACCCAGTACTTC. It codes for CASSPRDRGTQYF. The chain is built from TRBV18 and TRBJ2-5, with 10 bases fitting TRBD1. Germline-derived CDR1 and CDR2 are KGHSH and LQKENI. The CDR3 sequence is 13 residues long. The V gene end was trimmed by 2 bases and the J gene end by 8 bases; junction bases not matched to a gene: 2. Variable domain in full (rest from reference TRBV18 and TRBJ2-5): NAGVMQNPRHLVRRRGQEARLRCSPMKGHSHVYWYRQLPEEGLKFMVYLQKENIIDESGMPKERFSAEFPKEGPSILRIQQVVRGDSAAYFCASSPRDRGTQYFGPGTRLLVL.